These 30 T cell receptor beta chains were all obtained from the same sample, sequenced in a study of T cell responses to AZD1222 COVID-19 vaccine. Assay used: immunoSEQ multiplex PCR; TCRdb lists only in-frame clones, some missing. The sample gives about 120,000 clones, about 85% of which show up once; about 6% is in the top ten. The starting material was peripheral blood, obtained on day 0 of AZD1222 vaccination. These receptors all stem from an adult in good health.

The gene calls are TRBV6-1 and TRBJ2-2, with TRBD2 identical over 9 bases. The CDR3 runs 17 residues. CDR1 and CDR2 from the germline V gene are MNHNS and SASEGT. With 1 base clipped from V and 4 bases from J, the junction kept 7 bases outside the gene matches. CDR3 nucleotides: TGTGCCAGCAGTGAAGAAGCCGGGACTAGCTTCACCGGGGAGCTGTTTTTT. It encodes CASSEEAGTSFTGELFF.

The chain links TRBV28 to TRBJ1-1; D uncertain. The CDR3 contains 17 residues. The germline V and J ends were trimmed by 3 bases and 1 base, with 18 bases remaining between them. Germline CDR1 is MDHEN and CDR2 is SYDVKM. CDR3: CASSFSPPQDPNTEAFF. In DNA form, the CDR3 reads TGTGCCAGCAGTTTCTCCCCGCCCCAGGACCCGAACACTGAAGCTTTCTTT.

The V and J genes are TRBV7-8 and TRBJ1-5; 7 bases agree with TRBD1. The CDR3 runs 17 residues. V shed 3 bases, J shed 4 bases, and the junction held 12 bases outside the gene matches. Germline lookup yields CDR1 SGHVS and CDR2 FQNEAQ. CDR3 in amino acids: CASSLGQTTASNQPQHF. The CDR3 nucleotides are TGTGCCAGCAGCTTGGGACAGACCACTGCGAGTAATCAGCCCCAGCATTTT.

The gene calls are TRBV21-1 and TRBJ1-3. TRBV21-1 constitutes a pseudogene. There are 24 residues in the CDR3. The CDR3 DNA reads as TGTGCCAGCAGCAACGTATCCCACATGCCGGGTTTTGGGGACCGAATGTACTCTGGAAACACCATATATTTT. Residues: CASSNVSHMPGFGDRMYSGNTIYF.

J is TRBJ1-5 and V is TRBV2; D is possibly TRBD1 (5 bases). Germline values: CDR1 SNHLY, CDR2 FYNNEI. Trimming cost V 0 bases and J 7 bases, with 10 bases left between them. CDR3 length: 14 residues. DNA for the CDR3: TGTGCCAGCAGTGAAGCGGCCAGGGACCAGCCCCAGCATTTT. It is translated as CASSEAARDQPQHF.

Only a few counts were recorded for this clone. The chain has TRBV28 and TRBJ1-4; TRBD1 is a possible D gene (6 bases). The CDR3 is made up of 16 amino acids. Germline V gene sequence: CDR1 MDHEN, CDR2 SYDVKM. Trimming stripped 8 bases from V and 4 bases from J, with 20 bases between. The CDR3 loop is CASHPIRGAGNEKLFF. The DNA for the CDR3 is TGTGCCAGCCACCCTATCCGGGGGGCGGGTAATGAAAAACTGTTTTTT.

The chain is built from TRBV30 and TRBJ1-1, with D perhaps TRBD1 (6 bases). The CDR3 contains 16 residues. V lost 0 bases, J lost 0 bases, and 14 bases lay in between. Germline CDR1 is GTSNPN and CDR2 is SVGIG (reference sequence). The CDR3 nucleotides are TGTGCCTGGAGTGTACCGGGACAATCATTGAACACTGAAGCTTTCTTT. Translated: CAWSVPGQSLNTEAFF. The variable domain in full, with the rest retrieved from reference TRBV30 and TRBJ1-1, is SQTIHQWPATLVQPVGSPLSLECTVEGTSNPNLYWYRQAAGRGLQLLFYSVGIGQISSEVPQNLSASRPQDRQFILSSKKLLLSDSGFYLCAWSVPGQSLNTEAFFGQGTRLTVV.

CDR3 coding DNA: TGTGCCAGCAGCGGGCGGACAAGGAGCAATCAGCCCCAGCATTTT. It codes for CASSGRTRSNQPQHF. This chain joins TRBV5-8 and TRBJ1-5, with D possibly matching TRBD1 (5 bases). V was shortened by 4 bases and J by 1 base, with 12 bases between the two germline ends. CDR1 and CDR2 from the germline V gene are SGHTS and YDEGEE. This CDR3 has 15 residues.

The chain recombines TRBV27 with TRBJ1-2, with D tentatively TRBD1 (5 bases). The CDR3 is 13 amino acids. The germline gives CDR1 MNHEY, CDR2 SMNVEV (reference sequence). Trimming cost V 5 bases and J 0 bases, with 7 bases left between them. The CDR3 bases are TGTGCCAGCAGTCAGGGAGCTAACTATGGCTACACCTTC. It encodes CASSQGANYGYTF.

The genes are TRBV3-1 (or the pseudogene TRBV3-2) and TRBJ1-4; D remains ambiguous. The germline V and J ends were trimmed by 2 bases and 0 bases, with 7 bases remaining between them. This CDR3 contains 15 residues. CDR1 LGHDT and CDR2 YNNKEL come from the germline V gene (reference sequence). CDR3 amino acids: CASSQRAATNEKLFF. The CDR3 nucleotides are TGTGCCAGCAGCCAAAGGGCGGCAACTAATGAAAAACTGTTTTTT.

The CDR3 DNA reads TGTGCCTGGAGCGGAGAAGTGCAGGGGGCTCGGTACGAGCAGTACTTC. This translates into CAWSGEVQGARYEQYF. This chain uses TRBV30 with TRBJ2-7; 8 nucleotides line up with TRBD1. CDR3 length: 16 amino acids. Trimming cost V 3 bases and J 4 bases; bases outside gene matches: 14. CDR1 is GTSNPN, CDR2 SVGIG, per germline (reference sequence).

V gene TRBV4-1 combines with J gene TRBJ2-3, with 9 positions matching TRBD1. Losses at the gene ends were 4 bases for V and 5 bases for J; bases not matched to a gene: 10. This CDR3 is 16 amino acids long. Germline loops: CDR1 MGHRA, CDR2 YSYEKL. CDR3 residues: CASSPKGTGIGDTQYF. CDR3 sequence (DNA): TGCGCCAGCAGCCCCAAGGGGACAGGGATAGGAGATACGCAGTATTTT.

The V gene is TRBV11-3, the J gene TRBJ2-2, with D perhaps matching TRBD1 (5 bases). The ends were cut back, 3 bases at V and 4 bases at J, with 12 bases in the middle. Germline lookup yields CDR1 SGHNT and CDR2 YENEEA. CDR3 length: 15 amino acids. The CDR3 here is CASSFQGFGTGELFF. CDR3 nucleotide sequence: TGTGCCAGCAGCTTCCAGGGATTTGGCACCGGGGAGCTGTTTTTT.

The chain carries TRBV30 and TRBJ2-3; 11 nucleotides agree with TRBD2. The CDR3 has 13 amino acids. Germline V gene data show CDR1 as GTSNPN and CDR2 as SVGIG (reference sequence). With 5 bases clipped from V and 5 bases from J, the junction kept 3 bases outside the gene matches. The CDR3 region is CAWRLAGLDTQYF. In DNA, the CDR3 is TGTGCCTGGCGACTAGCGGGGTTAGATACGCAGTATTTT.

The chain recombines TRBV10-1 with TRBJ2-6; D gene ambiguous. CDR1 is WNHNN, CDR2 SYGVQD, per germline (reference sequence). This CDR3 is 16 amino acids long. Trimming removed 10 bases from V and 0 bases from J, with 16 bases in between. This CDR3 reads CATHQDGRSGANVLTF. In nucleotides, the CDR3 is TGCGCCACCCATCAGGACGGGCGCTCTGGGGCCAACGTCCTGACTTTC.

V gene TRBV29-1 combines with J gene TRBJ2-3; the D gene is possibly TRBD1 (6 bases). The V gene's germline CDR1 is SQVTM and CDR2 ANQGSEA. Trimming removed 7 bases at V and 6 bases at J, with 11 bases between. The length of the CDR3 is 11 residues. The CDR3 region is CSETQGDTQYF. The CDR3 DNA is TGCAGCGAGACCCAGGGGGATACGCAGTATTTT.

The CDR3 sequence is CASTTGTGLKVNTIYF. CDR3 in DNA: TGTGCCAGCACCACCGGGACAGGGTTAAAAGTGAACACCATATATTTT. The genes are TRBV28 and TRBJ1-3; 9 nucleotides align to TRBD1. The length of the CDR3 is 16 residues. Germline V CDR1 and CDR2: MDHEN, SYDVKM. V lost 7 bases to trimming and J lost 7 bases; unmatched junction nucleotides: 14.

This chain links TRBV3-1 (or the pseudogene TRBV3-2) with TRBJ2-3; 13 bases line up with TRBD2. The CDR3 spans 15 residues. Germline trimming cut 4 bases from V and 4 bases from J; bases unmatched to any gene: 2. Looked up from germline, CDR1 is LGHDT and CDR2 is YNNKEL (reference sequence). CDR3 nucleotides: TGTGCCAGCAGCCCACTAGCGGGGGGGCCAGATACGCAGTATTTT. Residues: CASSPLAGGPDTQYF.

The chain couples TRBV7-9 to TRBJ1-2; D unresolved. This CDR3 is built from 12 residues. CDR1 and CDR2 from the germline V gene are SEHNR and FQNEAQ (reference sequence). Trimming took off 1 base at V and 6 bases at J, with 6 bases between the two ends. The CDR3 DNA follows: TGTGCCAGCAGCTTAGTCGGGGATGGCTACACCTTC. As protein: CASSLVGDGYTF.

CDR3 amino acids: CASSEVGTRNTIYF. The DNA for the CDR3 is TGTGCCAGTAGCGAAGTTGGGACAAGAAACACCATATATTTT. The rearrangement joins TRBV19 to TRBJ1-3; D is perhaps TRBD1 (6 bases). V was trimmed by 6 bases and J by 5 bases, leaving 14 bases between them. The CDR3 is 14 residues long. Germline CDR1 and CDR2: LNHDA and SQIVND (reference sequence).

The rearrangement links TRBV28 to TRBJ1-2; D is possibly TRBD1 (6 bases). V lost 4 bases to trimming and J lost 4 bases, with 16 bases between them. CDR3 length: 15 amino acids. Germline V gene sequence: CDR1 MDHEN, CDR2 SYDVKM. The DNA for the CDR3 is TGTGCCAGCAGTTGGGGGCGACAGAGAACCTATGGCTACACCTTC. As protein: CASSWGRQRTYGYTF.

J is TRBJ1-1 and V is TRBV28; tentatively, D is TRBD1 (6 bases). Per germline, CDR1 MDHEN and CDR2 SYDVKM. The CDR3 sequence is 13 residues long. With 6 bases removed from V and 8 bases from J, the gap between germline ends came to 16 bases. The chain's CDR3 is CASRKQGTGEAFF. As DNA, the CDR3 is TGTGCCAGCAGGAAACAGGGCACGGGAGAAGCTTTCTTT.

The chain links TRBV7-2 to TRBJ1-6; D gene uncertain. Germline V gene lookup returns CDR1 SGHTA and CDR2 FQGNSA. Trimming took off 4 bases at V and 6 bases at J, with 19 bases between the two ends. This CDR3 spans 17 amino acids. The CDR3 DNA follows: TGTGCCAGCAGCTCCCTTTTGATGCGAGCCACTAATTCACCCCTCCACTTT. Translating it yields CASSSLLMRATNSPLHF.

The chain links TRBV5-6 to TRBJ2-1; possibly TRBD2 for D (6 bases). The CDR3 consists of 12 residues. V was pared by 1 base and J by 15 bases, with 14 bases between. The germline V gene has CDR1 SGHDT and CDR2 YYEEEE. DNA of the CDR3: TGTGCCAGCAGCTTGTTCCTGGGAGGACCGTTCTTC. Translation gives CASSLFLGGPFF.

The gene calls are TRBV5-6 and TRBJ1-5; D unresolved. Looked up from germline, CDR1 is SGHDT and CDR2 is YYEEEE. V lost 0 bases and J lost 0, with 10 bases in between. This CDR3 comprises 16 residues. As DNA, the CDR3 is TGTGCCAGCAGCTTGGCTCCCGGGTTTAGCAATCAGCCCCAGCATTTT. It is translated as CASSLAPGFSNQPQHF.

The chain recombines TRBV28 with TRBJ1-6; D is uncertain. V was cut by 2 bases and J by 9 bases, with 14 bases left in between. This CDR3 is built from 15 residues. The germline V gene encodes CDR1 MDHEN and CDR2 SYDVKM. The CDR3 region has the DNA TGTGCCAGCAGTTTAGAAGGGAAGGTTGGTTCACCCCTCCACTTT. It codes for CASSLEGKVGSPLHF.

The rearrangement links TRBV6-1 to TRBJ1-3; D gene unclear. V was shortened by 2 bases and J by 4 bases, with 9 bases between the two germline ends. The CDR3 is made up of 14 amino acids. Germline values: CDR1 MNHNS, CDR2 SASEGT. The CDR3, as DNA: TGTGCCAGCAGTGAACGGGTTTTAGGAAACACCATATATTTT. Translated: CASSERVLGNTIYF.

This clone was picked up one time. The CDR3 nucleotides are TGCGCCAGCAGCTTGGACAGGGGGGGCACTGAAGCTTTCTTT. Protein sequence: CASSLDRGGTEAFF. The genes are TRBV5-1 and TRBJ1-1, with 8 positions matching TRBD1. The CDR3 length is 14 residues. CDR1 and CDR2 (germline): SGHRS, YFSETQ. With 0 bases clipped from V and 4 bases from J, the junction kept 2 bases outside the gene matches.

The chain joins TRBV11-3 to TRBJ1-1, with D uncertain. This CDR3 spans 11 amino acids. V shed 0 bases and J shed 10 bases, with 6 bases lying between them. Germline CDR1 SGHNT, CDR2 YENEEA. The CDR3 DNA sequence: TGTGCCAGCAGCTTAGATGAGTTAGCTTTCTTT. Amino acid sequence: CASSLDELAFF.

Notes on this clone: Sequence at one end of the junction differs from germline and may be a read error. The chain employs TRBV5-6 and TRBJ1-2; no clear D gene. The CDR3 is 12 amino acids. Germline-derived CDR1 and CDR2 are SGHDT and YYEEEE. CDR3 DNA: TGTGCCACCAGCAGAGGCCTTGATGGCTACACCTTC. This gives the protein CATSRGLDGYTF. Full variable domain (remainder filled in from reference TRBV5-6 and TRBJ1-2): DAGVTQSPTHLIKTRGQQVTLRCSPKSGHDTVSWYQQALGQGPQFIFQYYEEEERQRGNFPDRFSGHQFPNYSSELNVNALLLGDSALYLCATSRGLDGYTFGSGTRLTVV.